Below, one T cell receptor beta chain is given with its context. Its cognate antigen is unknown. This sample is drawn from a study of shared clonotypes between healthy human individuals. General study findings and limits: Collection of samples was limited to blood; tissue repertoires likely differ.

Germline V CDR1 and CDR2: SQVTM, ANQGSEA. The CDR3 runs to 15 residues. Trimming stripped 7 bases from V and 3 bases from J, with 20 bases between. Data came from immunoSEQ multiplex PCR; TCRdb stores just in-frame clones and leaves some out. The repertoire holds approximately 1,000,000 clones, with approximately 80% as singletons. V is TRBV29-1 and J is TRBJ2-3; a weak D match, TRBD2 (6 bases). The material sequenced was memory CD4+ T cells from PBMCs. Sample subset: CD45RA-negative fraction. The TCR sequence derives from a man younger than 30 in good health. Some clones in this sample may be carry-over from other donors' samples. The CDR3 nucleotides read TGCAGCGATGTTTCGGAGCGGGCAAAAACAGATACGCAGTATTTT. It codes for CSDVSERAKTDTQYF.